This T cell receptor beta chain was captured in a study of regulatory T cells in long-lasting Graves disease. Study-wide points: Among the persistent patients, 2,741 public clonotypes were shared, more than the approximately 1,000 shared among new patients. No thyroid tissue was studied; the work used peripheral blood only. It was in persistent disease that TRBV28, TRBJ1-2 and TRBJ2-5 were favored.

The trim removed 10 bases at V and 6 bases at J, leaving 4 bases unmatched. Germline V gene sequence: CDR1 SEHNR, CDR2 FQNEAQ (reference sequence). There are 11 residues in the CDR3. This clonotype came up a few times. What it binds is unknown. According to the study, TCR beta libraries were built with iRepertoire HTBI primers and CDR3-region Arm-PCR. The authors' processing: Gene usage covered 55 to 70 TRBV and 14 TRBJ segments. MiXCR, run by TCRdb on the multiplex PCR reads, gives a single entry per CDR3 protein. The V and J calls here are based on TCRdb, not the publication. Of 300,000 to 350,000 distinct CDR3 sequences in the sample, 15% to 20% are singletons; the top ten hold roughly 29%. As to time point: persistent/refractory GD, antithyroid drugs over 5 years with positive TRAb. Generation of the TCR library employed RNA extracted from PBMCs.

Sequencing used peripheral blood mononuclear cells (PBMCs), obtained when the disease was refractory, from a patient treated with antithyroid drugs. The genes are TRBV7-9 and TRBJ2-7, with TRBD2 identical over 9 bases. The source of this sequence is a female donor with Graves disease. CDR3 nucleotide sequence: TGTGCCACCTCGCGGGGGGGCGAGCAGTACTTC. This gives the protein CATSRGGEQYF.